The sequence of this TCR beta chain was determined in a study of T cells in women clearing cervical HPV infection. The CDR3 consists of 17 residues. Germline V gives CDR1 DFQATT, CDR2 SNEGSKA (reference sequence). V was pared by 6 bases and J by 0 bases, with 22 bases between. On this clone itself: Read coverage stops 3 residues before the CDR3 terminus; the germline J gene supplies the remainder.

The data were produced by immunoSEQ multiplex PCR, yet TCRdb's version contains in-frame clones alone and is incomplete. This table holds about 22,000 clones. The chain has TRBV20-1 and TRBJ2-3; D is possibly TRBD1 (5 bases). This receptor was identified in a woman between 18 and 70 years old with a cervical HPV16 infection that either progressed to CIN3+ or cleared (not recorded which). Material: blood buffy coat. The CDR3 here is CSAHAPGRTGSTDTQYF. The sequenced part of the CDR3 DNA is TGCAGTGCCCACGCCCCCGGTCGTACAGGTAGCACAGATACG.